This T cell receptor (beta chain) comes out of a study of blood T cells in healthy people across ages (dated by TCRdb to 2014 to 2015). In the study overall: In model experiments, roughly one uniquely barcoded TCR beta cDNA molecule per two T cells was captured by template switching. Using deep sequencing normalized with unique cDNA molecular identifiers, the study measured how TCR beta repertoire diversity changes with age. For two donors (one aged 18 to 30 and one aged 80 or older), the study analyzed two additional independent replicas of 1 million unique cDNA reads from the same blood draw. The donors were split into four age groups: young (average around 15 years), middle-aged (39), aged (62) and long-lived (82).

The donors were roughly 38 Caucasian individuals from Russia, aged 6 to 90 years, who were systemically healthy. Roughly 9 milliliters of peripheral blood were drawn from each donor into EDTA-treated Vacutainer tubes. Ficoll-Paque density-gradient centrifugation was used to isolate PBMCs, with at least 6 million per sample. Total RNA was extracted from PBMCs with Trizol reagent, with at least 6 micrograms obtained per sample. For every donor, an aliquot of PBMCs went through flow cytometry to measure the percentages of naive CD45RAhigh/CD27high T cells. Library preparation was by 5' RACE. These reads were obtained on an Illumina HiSeq 2500. A second PCR of roughly 7 to 11 cycles was run with a J-beta primer mix and a sample-barcoded 5' primer. A template-switch 5' adaptor carrying 12 random nucleotides introduced a unique molecular identifier onto each TCR beta cDNA molecule. At least 3 million CDR3-containing paired-end reads were obtained from each sample. The Mint cDNA synthesis kit, primed by a TRBC-specific oligonucleotide, was used to synthesize first-strand cDNA from all RNA. All cDNA was treated with uracil-DNA glycosylase and then went through a first 18-cycle PCR with the universal primers M1SS and BC2_uni_R. As for how the authors treated the data: Each sample was normalized by randomly selecting 1 million high-quality reads, each carrying a distinct molecular identifier. Reads sharing molecular identifiers were discarded rather than binned into consensus sequences. CDR3 identification, clonotype clustering and error correction used MiTCR with a Q25 quality threshold and the strictest error-elimination algorithm. A nonparametric unseen species model using Euler transformation provided a lower-bound estimate of total TCR beta diversity. TCRdb reworked the public reads: Q25 trimming with fastp, MiXCR clone assembly, productive beta chains retained. All rows with the same CDR3 protein become a single entry with the most common DNA and genes. The V and J calls, along with clone size, are taken from TCRdb and not from the paper's own processing. This sample lists more than 450,000 distinct CDR3 sequences; around 27% were detected once. Of the sample, approximately 3.6% falls within the top ten clones.

Study-wide findings and limitations: As age increased, observed TCR beta diversity per million T cells dropped in a roughly linear way, and a significant reduction was already evident by age 40. Because the CMV infection status of the donors was unknown, age-related changes in expanded clonotypes may potentially have been confounded. Compared with the aged group, more naive CD4+ T cells, fewer expanded clones and increased TCR diversity were shown by the long-lived group, suggesting age selection. Estimates of total diversity based on one million sequenced T cells were considered lower bounds and underestimates. Bulk unsorted PBMC profiling prevented conclusive comparison of naive and antigen-experienced compartments. The percentage of naive T cells measured by flow cytometry correlated strongly with observed TCR beta diversity.

This clonotype has just a few counts. This clone's antigen is unknown. No much larger clone is present one base from it, and per-base qualities are unavailable. V is reduced by 0 bases and J by 10 bases, leaving a spacing of 8 bases between them. Including cysteine and phenylalanine, the CDR3 has 12 amino acids. The kept DNA is CDR3 alone, 36 bases in frame from the first base. CDR1 and CDR2 were assigned from the germline V gene (reference sequence) as SGHNT and YYREEE. These data were also filed under a second study, of T cells of mothers and their children. The second publication reports: Nine systemically healthy Caucasian individuals, comprising three mothers and their six children, were included as donors. cDNA synthesis consumed the entire amount of extracted RNA, loaded at around 1.5 ug RNA in each 15 ul reaction. In the second PCR, the M1S primer added sample barcodes and 2-4 random nucleotides. More than 8 million TCR beta CDR3 reads were obtained from each mother, and some 3.3 million reads were obtained from each child. Thymic selection shapes the output of TCR recombination in a similar way in related and unrelated pairs, and inherited differences have a minor effect. Related mother-child pairs always showed normalized repertoire overlap that was slightly higher than in unrelated mother-child pairs, though the difference was never significant. Persistent microchimeric T cell clones were not detected, at a sensitivity of around 100 clones per million clonotypes. Deep NGS was used in the study to compare the TCR beta repertoires of mothers and children and to look for features that separate related mother-child pairs from unrelated individuals. On average, the children were roughly 10 +/- 4 years old, while the mothers were about 40 +/- 4 years old. After adapter ligation was performed with NEBNext reagents, the libraries were sequenced on an Illumina HiSeq 2000 with 100+100 nt paired-end reads. Mother and child libraries were prepared a month apart and sequenced in separate runs to prevent cross-contamination. For each donor, between roughly 450,000 and 2,200,000 distinct TCR beta clonotypes were identified. Naive TCR beta clonotypes were estimated from low-frequency clonotypes matched to each donor's FACS-determined naive share, without sorting.

Specimen: blood. The chain is encoded by TRBV5-4 joined to TRBJ2-1; the D gene assignment is ambiguous. This receptor was taken from a boy younger than 10 in good health. The DNA is TGTGCCAGCAGCTTGGACCGCGGCGAGCAGTTCTTC. This translates into CASSLDRGEQFF.